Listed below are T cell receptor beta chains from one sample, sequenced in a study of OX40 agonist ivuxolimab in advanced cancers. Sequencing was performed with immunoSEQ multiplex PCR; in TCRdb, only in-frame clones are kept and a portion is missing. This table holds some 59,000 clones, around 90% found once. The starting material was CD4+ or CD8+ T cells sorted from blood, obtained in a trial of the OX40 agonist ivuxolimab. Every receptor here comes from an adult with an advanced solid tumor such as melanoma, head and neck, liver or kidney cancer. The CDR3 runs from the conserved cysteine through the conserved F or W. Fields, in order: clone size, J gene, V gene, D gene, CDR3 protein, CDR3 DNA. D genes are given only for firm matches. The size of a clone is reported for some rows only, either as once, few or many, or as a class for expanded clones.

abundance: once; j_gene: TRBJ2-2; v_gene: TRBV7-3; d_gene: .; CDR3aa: CASSLGGTNTGELFF; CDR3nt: TGTGCCAGCAGCTTAGGCGGAACGAACACCGGGGAGCTGTTTTTT
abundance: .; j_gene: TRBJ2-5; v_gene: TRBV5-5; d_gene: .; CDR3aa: CASSLLRDSNILETQYF; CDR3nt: TGTGCCAGCAGTCTCCTCCGGGACTCCAACATCCTGGAGACCCAGTACTTC
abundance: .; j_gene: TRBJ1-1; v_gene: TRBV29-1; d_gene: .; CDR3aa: CSVGRGGNTEAFF; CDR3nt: TGCAGCGTTGGGCGGGGCGGGAACACTGAAGCTTTCTTT
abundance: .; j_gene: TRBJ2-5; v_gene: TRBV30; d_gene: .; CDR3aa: CAWSRDPDGTQYF; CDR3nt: TGTGCCTGGAGTAGGGACCCGGATGGAACCCAGTACTTC
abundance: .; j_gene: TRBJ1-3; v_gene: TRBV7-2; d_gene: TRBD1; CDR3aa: CASSTRQGASSGNTIYF; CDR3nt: TGTGCCAGCAGCACCAGACAGGGGGCGAGCTCTGGAAACACCATATATTTT
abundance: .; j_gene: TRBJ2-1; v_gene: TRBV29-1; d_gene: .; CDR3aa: CSVDPPPGKQYNEQFF; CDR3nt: TGCAGCGTTGATCCCCCCCCAGGGAAGCAGTACAATGAGCAGTTCTTC
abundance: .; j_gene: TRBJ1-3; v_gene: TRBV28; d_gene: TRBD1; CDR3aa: CASRQGTGVKGNTIYF; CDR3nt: TGTGCCAGCAGGCAAGGGACAGGGGTTAAGGGAAACACCATATATTTT
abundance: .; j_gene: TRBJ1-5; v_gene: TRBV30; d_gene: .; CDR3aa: CAWSVRWNQPQHF; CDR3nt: TGTGCCTGGAGTGTACGCTGGAATCAGCCCCAGCATTTT
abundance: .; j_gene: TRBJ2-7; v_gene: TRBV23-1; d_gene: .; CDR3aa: CASPQGQLDEQYF; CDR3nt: TGCGCCAGCCCCCAGGGGCAGCTTGACGAGCAGTACTTC
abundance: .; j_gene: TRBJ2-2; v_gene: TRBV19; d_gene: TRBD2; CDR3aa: CASSLAGGHTGELFF; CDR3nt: TGTGCCAGCTCACTAGCGGGAGGGCACACCGGGGAGCTGTTTTTT
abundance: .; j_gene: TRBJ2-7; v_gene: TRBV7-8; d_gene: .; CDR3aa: CASTKPPMTYEQYF; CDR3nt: TGTGCCAGCACGAAGCCTCCGATGACCTACGAGCAGTACTTC
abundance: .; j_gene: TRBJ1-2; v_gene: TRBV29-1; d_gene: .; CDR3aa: CSVEDRGTANYGYTF; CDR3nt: TGCAGCGTTGAAGATAGAGGAACGGCTAACTATGGCTACACCTTC
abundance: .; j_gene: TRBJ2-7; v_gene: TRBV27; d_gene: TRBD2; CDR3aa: CASSNGLVGAYEQYF; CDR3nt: TGTGCCAGCAGTAACGGACTAGTTGGTGCCTACGAGCAGTACTTC
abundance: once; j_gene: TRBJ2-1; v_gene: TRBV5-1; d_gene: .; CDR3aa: CASSLWTSDNEQFF; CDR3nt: TGCGCCAGCAGCCTCTGGACCTCCGACAATGAGCAGTTCTTC
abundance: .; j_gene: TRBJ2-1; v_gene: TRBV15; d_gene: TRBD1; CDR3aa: CATSPRQGSNEQFF; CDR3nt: TGTGCCACCAGCCCCCGACAGGGGAGCAATGAGCAGTTCTTC
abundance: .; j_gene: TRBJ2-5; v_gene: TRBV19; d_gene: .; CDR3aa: CASSTVAGLGVETQYF; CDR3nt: TGTGCCAGTAGTACTGTGGCAGGGTTAGGTGTAGAGACCCAGTACTTC
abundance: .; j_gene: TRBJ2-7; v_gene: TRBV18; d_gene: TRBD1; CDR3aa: CASSPGTADEQYF; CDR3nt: TGTGCCAGCTCCCCCGGGACAGCGGACGAGCAGTACTTC
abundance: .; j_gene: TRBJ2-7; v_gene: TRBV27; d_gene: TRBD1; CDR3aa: CASSFGTGGTYEQYF; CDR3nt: TGTGCCAGCAGTTTTGGGACAGGGGGTACCTACGAGCAGTACTTC
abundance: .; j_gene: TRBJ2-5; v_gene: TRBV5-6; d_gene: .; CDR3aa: CASSLKGKQETQYF; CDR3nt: TGTGCCAGCAGCTTGAAGGGAAAACAAGAGACCCAGTACTTC
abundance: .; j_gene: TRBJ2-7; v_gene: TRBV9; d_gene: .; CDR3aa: CASSTDPAGEQYF; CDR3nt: TGTGCCAGCAGCACCGACCCTGCCGGCGAGCAGTACTTC
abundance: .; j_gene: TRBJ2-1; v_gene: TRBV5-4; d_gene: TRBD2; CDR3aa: CASSLNGRANNEQFF; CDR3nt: TGTGCCAGCAGCTTGAACGGGAGGGCCAACAATGAGCAGTTCTTC
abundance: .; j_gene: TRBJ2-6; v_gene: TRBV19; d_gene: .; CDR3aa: CASSLSSVSGANVLTF; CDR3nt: TGTGCCAGTAGCCTGTCCTCGGTCTCTGGGGCCAACGTCCTGACTTTC
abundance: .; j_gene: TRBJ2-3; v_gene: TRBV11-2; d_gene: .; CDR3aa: CASSFTPGLQLDTQYF; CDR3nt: TGTGCCAGCAGCTTTACTCCGGGACTTCAGCTGGATACGCAGTATTTT
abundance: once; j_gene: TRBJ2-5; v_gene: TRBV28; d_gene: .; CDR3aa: CASSFSETQYF; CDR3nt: TGTGCCAGCAGTTTTTCCGAGACCCAGTACTTC
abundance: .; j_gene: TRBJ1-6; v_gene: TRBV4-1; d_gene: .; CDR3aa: CASSQERMPPLGSPLHF; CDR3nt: TGCGCCAGCAGCCAAGAAAGGATGCCCCCCTTGGGGTCACCCCTCCACTTT
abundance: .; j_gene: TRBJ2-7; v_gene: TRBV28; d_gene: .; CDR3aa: CASSLEGAPSYEQYF; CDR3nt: TGTGCCAGCAGTTTGGAGGGGGCCCCTTCCTACGAGCAGTACTTC